This TCR beta chain was documented in a study of cytomegalovirus exposure and HLA in healthy donors. With regard to this clone: Its cognate antigen is unknown.

Study-wide points: Cytomegalovirus association was assigned to 170 or so TCR beta chains. According to a subsequent analysis, TCR clusters identified in the first cohort showed a tendency to co-occur across the 110 or so validation repertoires.

The CDR3 totals 15 residues. Trimming stripped 10 bases from V and 6 bases from J, with 22 bases between. The V gene's germline CDR1 is MNHNS and CDR2 SASEGT. TCRdb keeps only in-frame clones here, not all; method: immunoSEQ multiplex PCR. Among over 110,000 clones listed, roughly nine tenths were seen once. The donors formed part of the roughly 120-subject validation cohort, distinct from the approximately 640-subject first cohort. The chain combines TRBV6-1 with TRBJ2-1, with D perhaps TRBD1 (5 bases). This receptor was obtained from a man between 18 and 35 years old in good health and CMV-seronegative. Sequenced material: PBMCs. The DNA of the CDR3 is TGTGCCACTACTCAGGGTTCGGGCCCCATCAATGAGCAGTTCTTC. Translating it yields CATTQGSGPINEQFF.